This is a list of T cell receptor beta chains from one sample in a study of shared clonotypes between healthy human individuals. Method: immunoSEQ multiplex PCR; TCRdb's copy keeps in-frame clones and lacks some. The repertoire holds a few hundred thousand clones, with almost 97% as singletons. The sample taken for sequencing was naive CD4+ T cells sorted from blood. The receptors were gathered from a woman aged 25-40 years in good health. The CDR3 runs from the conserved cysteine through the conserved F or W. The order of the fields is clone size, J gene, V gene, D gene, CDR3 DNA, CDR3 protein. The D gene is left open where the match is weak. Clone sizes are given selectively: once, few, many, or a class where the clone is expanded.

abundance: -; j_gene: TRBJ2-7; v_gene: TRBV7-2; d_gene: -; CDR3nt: TGTGCCAGCAGCCAACTAGGGCGTCAGTACTTC; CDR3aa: CASSQLGRQYF
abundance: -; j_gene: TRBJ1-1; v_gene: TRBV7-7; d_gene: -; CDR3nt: TGTGCCAGCAGCCCACCTTGCCGGGTGGGGGCCACTGAAGCTTTCTTT; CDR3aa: CASSPPCRVGATEAFF
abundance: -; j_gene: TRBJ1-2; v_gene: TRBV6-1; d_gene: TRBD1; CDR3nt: TGTGCCAGCAGTGGGGGACAGGGAGATGGCTACACCTTC; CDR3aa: CASSGGQGDGYTF
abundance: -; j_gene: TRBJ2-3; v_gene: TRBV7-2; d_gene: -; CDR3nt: TGTGCCAGCAGCTCGACCCGAGATACGCAGTATTTT; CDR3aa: CASSSTRDTQYF
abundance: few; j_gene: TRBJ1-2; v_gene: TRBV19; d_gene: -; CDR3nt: TGTGTCACAAGGGCGGGCCGCTATGGCTACACCTTC; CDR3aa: CVTRAGRYGYTF
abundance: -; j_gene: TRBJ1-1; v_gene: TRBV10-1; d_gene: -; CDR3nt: TGCGCCAGCGCCGAACAGGGTTCCACTGAAGCTTTCTTT; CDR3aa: CASAEQGSTEAFF
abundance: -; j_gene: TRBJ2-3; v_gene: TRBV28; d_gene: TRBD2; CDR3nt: TGTGCCAGCATTCAAGCGGGAGGTGGGACAGATACGCAGTATTTT; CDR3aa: CASIQAGGGTDTQYF
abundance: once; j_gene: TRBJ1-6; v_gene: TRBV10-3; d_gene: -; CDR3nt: TGTGCCATCCGAGGGGGGGAAAGTAATTCACCCCTCCACTTT; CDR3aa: CAIRGGESNSPLHF
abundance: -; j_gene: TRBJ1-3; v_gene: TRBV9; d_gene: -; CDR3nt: TGTGCCAGCAGCGCCCTCTCGGGGGAAAACACCATATATTTT; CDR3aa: CASSALSGENTIYF
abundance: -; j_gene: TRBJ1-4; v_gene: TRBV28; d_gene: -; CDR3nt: TGTGCCAGCAGTTTAGGGGCAGGGATAAATGAAAAACTGTTTTTT; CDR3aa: CASSLGAGINEKLFF
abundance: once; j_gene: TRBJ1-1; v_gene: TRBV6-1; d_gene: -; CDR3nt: TGTGCCAGCAGTGTTGGGGGCGGCACTGAAGCTTTCTTT; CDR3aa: CASSVGGGTEAFF
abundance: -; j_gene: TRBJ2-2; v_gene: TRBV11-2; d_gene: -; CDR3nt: TGTGCCAGCAGCTTAGTCCTAGGGGTGGAGAAGGCCGGGGAGCTGTTTTTT; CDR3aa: CASSLVLGVEKAGELFF
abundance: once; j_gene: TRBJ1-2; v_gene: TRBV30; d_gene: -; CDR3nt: TGTGCCTGGAGCAGTAGATTAGGCTACACCTTC; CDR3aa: CAWSSRLGYTF
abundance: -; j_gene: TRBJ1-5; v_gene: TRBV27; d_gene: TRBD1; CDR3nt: TGTGCCACGTCCCCGGGACAGATACCGAGAGGCAATCAGCCCCAGCATTTT; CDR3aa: CATSPGQIPRGNQPQHF
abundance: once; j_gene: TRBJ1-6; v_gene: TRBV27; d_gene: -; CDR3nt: TGTGCCAGCAGTTTGTTGCGTCAGACACATTCACCCCTCCACTTT; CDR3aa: CASSLLRQTHSPLHF
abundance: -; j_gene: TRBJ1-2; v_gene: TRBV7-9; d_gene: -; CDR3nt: TGTGCCAGCAGCATAACCGGGACGGCCCTCCAGGGCTACACCTTC; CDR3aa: CASSITGTALQGYTF
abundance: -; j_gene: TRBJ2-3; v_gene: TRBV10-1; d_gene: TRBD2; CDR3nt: TGCGCCAGCAGTGAACTAGCGGGGACAGATACGCAGTATTTT; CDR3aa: CASSELAGTDTQYF
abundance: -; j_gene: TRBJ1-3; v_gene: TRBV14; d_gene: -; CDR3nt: TGTGCCAGCAGCATAGGGAACTCTGGAAACACCATATATTTT; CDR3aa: CASSIGNSGNTIYF
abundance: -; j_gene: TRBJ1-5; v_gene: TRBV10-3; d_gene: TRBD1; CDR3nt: TGTGCCATCAGCGGGACAGGGGAGGGCAATCAGCCCCAGCATTTT; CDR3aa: CAISGTGEGNQPQHF
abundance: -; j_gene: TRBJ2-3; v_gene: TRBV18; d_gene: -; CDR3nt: TGTGCCAGCTCACCCTCTAGCACAGATACGCAGTATTTT; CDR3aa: CASSPSSTDTQYF
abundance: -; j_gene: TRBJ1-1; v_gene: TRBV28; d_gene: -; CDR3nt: TGTGCCAGCATGCTCGGGGGACTCAGGATGAACACTGAAGCTTTCTTT; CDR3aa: CASMLGGLRMNTEAFF
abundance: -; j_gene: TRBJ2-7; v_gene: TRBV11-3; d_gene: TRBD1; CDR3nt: TGTGCCAGCAGCTCGGGACAGACCTACGAGCAGTACTTC; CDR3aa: CASSSGQTYEQYF
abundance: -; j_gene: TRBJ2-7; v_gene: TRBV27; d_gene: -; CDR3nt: TGTGCCAGCAGTTTTAGGGCGGGGAGCTCCTACGAGCAGTACTTC; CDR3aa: CASSFRAGSSYEQYF
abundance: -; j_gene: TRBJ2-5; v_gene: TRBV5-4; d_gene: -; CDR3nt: TGTGCCAGCAGCTTGGACAGTATACAAGAGACCCAGTACTTC; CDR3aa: CASSLDSIQETQYF
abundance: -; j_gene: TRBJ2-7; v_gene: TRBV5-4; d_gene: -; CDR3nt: TGTGCCAGCAGCTTGTACAGCCCCTACGAGCAGTACTTC; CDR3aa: CASSLYSPYEQYF
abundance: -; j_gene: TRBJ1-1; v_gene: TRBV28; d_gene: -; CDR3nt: TGTGCCAGCAACCGGCCCGACACTGAAGCTTTCTTT; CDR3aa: CASNRPDTEAFF
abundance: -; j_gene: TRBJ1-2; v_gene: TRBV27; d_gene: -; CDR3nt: TGTGCCAGCAGTATCTATGGGGCAGGGATCTATGGCTACACCTTC; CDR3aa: CASSIYGAGIYGYTF
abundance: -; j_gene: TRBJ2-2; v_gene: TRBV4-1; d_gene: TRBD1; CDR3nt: TGCGCCAGCAGCCCCCCCGGACAGGGCGTGACCGGGGAGCTGTTTTTT; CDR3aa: CASSPPGQGVTGELFF
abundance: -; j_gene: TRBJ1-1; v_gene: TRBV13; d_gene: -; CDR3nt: TGTGCCAGCAGCTCCACGGGGACTGAAGCTTTCTTT; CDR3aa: CASSSTGTEAFF
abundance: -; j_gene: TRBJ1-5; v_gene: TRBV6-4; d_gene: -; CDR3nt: TGTGCCAGCAGTAACACCGGGGGCTCTCAGCCCCAGCATTTT; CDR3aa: CASSNTGGSQPQHF
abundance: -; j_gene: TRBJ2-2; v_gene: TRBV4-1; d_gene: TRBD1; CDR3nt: TGCGCCAGCAGCCTCGGACAGGGGGTTTATACCGGGGAGCTGTTTTTT; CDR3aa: CASSLGQGVYTGELFF
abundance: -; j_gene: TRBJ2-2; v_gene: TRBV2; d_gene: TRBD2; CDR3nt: TGTGCCAGCAGCAGACTAGCGGGAGGGCCCGGGGAGCTGTTTTTT; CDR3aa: CASSRLAGGPGELFF
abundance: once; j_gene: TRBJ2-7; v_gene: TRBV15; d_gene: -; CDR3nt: TGTGCCACCAGCAGAGCAGCGGCTAGCTCCTACGAGCAGTACTTC; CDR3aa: CATSRAAASSYEQYF
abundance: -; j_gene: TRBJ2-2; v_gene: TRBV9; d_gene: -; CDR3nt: TGTGCCAGCAGCGGCCTGGCAACTAACACCGGGGAGCTGTTTTTT; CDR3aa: CASSGLATNTGELFF
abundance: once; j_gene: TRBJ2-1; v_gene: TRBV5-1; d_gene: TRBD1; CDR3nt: TGCGCCAGCAGCCTCCGGGACAGCTCCTACAATGAGCAGTTCTTC; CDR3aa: CASSLRDSSYNEQFF
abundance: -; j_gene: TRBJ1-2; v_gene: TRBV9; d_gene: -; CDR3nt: TGTGCCAGCAGCGTAGATGGAGGGGTAAACTATGGCTACACCTTC; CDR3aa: CASSVDGGVNYGYTF
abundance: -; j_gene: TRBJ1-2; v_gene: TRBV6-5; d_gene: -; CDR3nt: TGTGCCAGCAGTTTGACGGCTAACTATGGCTACACCTTC; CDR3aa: CASSLTANYGYTF
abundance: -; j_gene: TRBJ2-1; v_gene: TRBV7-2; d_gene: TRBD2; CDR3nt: TGTGCCAGCAGCCCAGCCCTAGCGGGAGGCAAGAATGAGCAGTTCTTC; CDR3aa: CASSPALAGGKNEQFF
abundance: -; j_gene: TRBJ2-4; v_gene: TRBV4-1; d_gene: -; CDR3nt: TGCGCCAGCAGCCAAGAAACAATCTACGCTGATAAAAACATTCAGTACTTC; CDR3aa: CASSQETIYADKNIQYF
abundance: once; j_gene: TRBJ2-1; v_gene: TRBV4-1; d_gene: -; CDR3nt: TGCGCCAGCAGCCCACTCGGCAGGGGTCTACTACACCGCTCCTACAATGAGCAGTTCTTC; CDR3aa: CASSPLGRGLLHRSYNEQFF
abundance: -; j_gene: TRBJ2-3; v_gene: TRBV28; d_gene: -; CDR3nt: TGTGCCAGCAGTAAAGCTAAGAACACAGATACGCAGTATTTT; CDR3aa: CASSKAKNTDTQYF
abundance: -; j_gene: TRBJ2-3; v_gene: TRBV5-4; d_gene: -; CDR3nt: TGTGCCAGCAGCTTAGAGCCTAGCAGCCGCACAGATACGCAGTATTTT; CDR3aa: CASSLEPSSRTDTQYF
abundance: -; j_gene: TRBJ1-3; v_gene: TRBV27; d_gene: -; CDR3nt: TGTGCCAGCAGTTCCGGGATGAAAGGAAACACCATATATTTT; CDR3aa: CASSSGMKGNTIYF
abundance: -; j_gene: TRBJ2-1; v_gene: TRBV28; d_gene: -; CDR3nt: TGTGCCAGCAGTCCCCAACGTAAATGGAGGGTGATTAATGAGCAGTTCTTC; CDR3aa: CASSPQRKWRVINEQFF
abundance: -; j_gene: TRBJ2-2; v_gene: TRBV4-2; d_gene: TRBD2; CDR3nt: TGTGCCAGCAGCCAAGCGGGTAGCGGGATGAACACCGGGGAGCTGTTTTTT; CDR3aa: CASSQAGSGMNTGELFF
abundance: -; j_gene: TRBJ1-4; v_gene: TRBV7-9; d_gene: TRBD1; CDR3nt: TGTGCCAGCGGACAGGATAATGAAAAACTGTTTTTT; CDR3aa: CASGQDNEKLFF
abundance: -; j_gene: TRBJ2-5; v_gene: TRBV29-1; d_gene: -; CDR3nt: TGCAGCGTTTCTTTCAGACTAGTACGAGAGACCCAGTACTTC; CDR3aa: CSVSFRLVRETQYF
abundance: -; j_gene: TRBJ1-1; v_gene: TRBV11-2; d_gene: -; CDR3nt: TGTGCCAGCAGCTTACGTACACAATATCGAGATGACACTGAAGCTTTCTTT; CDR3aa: CASSLRTQYRDDTEAFF
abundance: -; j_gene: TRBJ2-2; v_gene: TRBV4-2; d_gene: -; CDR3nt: TGTGCCAGCAGCCAGGACGGGAACACCGGGGAGCTGTTTTTT; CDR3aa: CASSQDGNTGELFF
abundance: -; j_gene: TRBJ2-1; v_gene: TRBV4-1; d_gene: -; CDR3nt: TGCGCCAGCAGCGCAGCTGATGGTAGGGGACACAATGAGCAGTTCTTC; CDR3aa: CASSAADGRGHNEQFF
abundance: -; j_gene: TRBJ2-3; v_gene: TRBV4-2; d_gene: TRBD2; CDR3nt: TGTGCCAGCAGCCAAGATGGGACTAGCGGAAGCACAGATACGCAGTATTTT; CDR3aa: CASSQDGTSGSTDTQYF
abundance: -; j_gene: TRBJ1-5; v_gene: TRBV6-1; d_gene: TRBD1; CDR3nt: TGTGCCAGCAGTGAAGCGGGGACAGTTTATCAGCCCCAGCATTTT; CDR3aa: CASSEAGTVYQPQHF
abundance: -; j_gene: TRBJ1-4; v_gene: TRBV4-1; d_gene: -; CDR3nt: TGCGCCAGCAGCCAAGATCTGCGAAATGGTGAAAAACTGTTTTTT; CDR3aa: CASSQDLRNGEKLFF
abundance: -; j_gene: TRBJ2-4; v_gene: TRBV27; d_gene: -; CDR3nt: TGTGCCAGCAGTCGGACCGTTGACAAAAACATTCAGTACTTC; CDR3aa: CASSRTVDKNIQYF
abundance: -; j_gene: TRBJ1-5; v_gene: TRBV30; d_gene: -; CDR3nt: TGTGCCTGGAGGGCGGGATCCAATCAGCCCCAGCATTTT; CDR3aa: CAWRAGSNQPQHF
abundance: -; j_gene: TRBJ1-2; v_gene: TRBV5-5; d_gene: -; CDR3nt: TGTGCCAGCAGCCCAGCAGAGGGGTACTATGGCTACACCTTC; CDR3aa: CASSPAEGYYGYTF
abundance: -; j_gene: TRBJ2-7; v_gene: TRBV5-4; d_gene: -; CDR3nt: TGTGCCAGCAGCGGGGGCCGGCAGACTCTCTCCTACGAGCAGTACTTC; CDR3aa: CASSGGRQTLSYEQYF